The clone carrying this T cell receptor beta chain was counted many times. The antigen is unknown. The entry originates in a study of T cell repertoires in cytomegalovirus infection. Study background: It was recently identified HLA-C-restricted and well-studied HLA-B-restricted CMV epitopes that the study used. Signatures in public TCR beta sequences pointed to both CMV infection and matching HLA type.

Study-wide results and caveats: Ex vivo responses were dominated by HLA-C-restricted CMV-specific TCR beta clonotypes.

Trimming took 1 base from V and 2 from J, leaving 9 bases between them. CDR1 is SGHTA and CDR2 is FQGNSA in the germline V gene. This CDR3 has 15 amino acids. Each CDR3 protein is one row after TCRdb ran MiXCR on the reads. The table shows about 830,000 distinct CDR3 sequences, with roughly 33% occurring only once. This TCR came from a human donor in good health (CMV status not recorded). Some clones in this sample may be carry-over from other donors' samples. The input for sequencing was cultured CD8+ T cells from PBMCs, taken from culture after CMV antigen stimulation. The rearrangement links TRBV7-2 to TRBJ1-5; tentative D call: TRBD1 (5 bases). The CDR3 loop reads CASSLDGARNQPQHF. The CDR3 DNA sequence: TGTGCCAGCAGCTTAGATGGGGCCCGCAATCAGCCCCAGCATTTT.